A selection of T cell receptor beta chains follows, all from one sample in a study of cytomegalovirus exposure and HLA in healthy donors. Sequencing used immunoSEQ multiplex PCR; TCRdb keeps in-frame clones, though not all of them. The repertoire includes roughly 220,000 clones, 70% to 85% of them detected once, and around 1.7% sits in the top ten. Input material: PBMCs. These receptors came from a middle-aged man in good health and CMV-seronegative. The CDR3 runs from the conserved cysteine through the conserved F or W. D genes are given only for firm matches. Some rows have no size entry. The others give once, few or many, or a class for an expanded clone.

>TRBD1|TRBJ2-2|.|TRBV7-3
TGTGCCAGCAGCCCCTACCTGGACAGGATGGTCCCCGGGGAGCTGTTTTTT
CASSPYLDRMVPGELFF
>.|TRBJ2-7|.|TRBV6-5
TGTGCCAGCAGTACGAAAGGTAACTACGAGCAGTACTTC
CASSTKGNYEQYF
>TRBD1|TRBJ1-5|.|TRBV27
TGTGCCAGCAGTCCTTCACAGGGGTGGAGCAATCAGCCCCAGCATTTT
CASSPSQGWSNQPQHF
>TRBD2|TRBJ2-1|few|TRBV5-1
TGCGCCAGCAGCCCGACTAGCGGGAGGGCCGAGTTCTTC
CASSPTSGRAEFF
>TRBD2|TRBJ2-2|.|TRBV28
TGTGCCAGCAGTATCTACAGGGTAGACCTAGCGGGACGGGGGACCGGGGAGCTGTTTTTT
CASSIYRVDLAGRGTGELFF
>.|TRBJ2-2|.|TRBV4-1
TGCGCCAGCAGCCACGCGGGCCATAACACCGGGGAGCTGTTTTTT
CASSHAGHNTGELFF
>.|TRBJ1-1|.|TRBV7-6
TGTGCCAGCAGCCCTCCGGACGGAGGGGATCCTGAAGCTTTCTTT
CASSPPDGGDPEAFF
>.|TRBJ2-7|once|TRBV9
TGTGCCGGCAGCGTTTCGTCAGGGTTCCACGAGCAGTACTTC
CAGSVSSGFHEQYF
>TRBD2|TRBJ2-1|.|TRBV15
TGTGCCACCCAAGTTGGAGCCGGGAGGGGTAATGAGCAGTTCTTC
CATQVGAGRGNEQFF
>.|TRBJ2-7|.|TRBV2
TGTGCCAGCAGTCTGACAGGTGTCGAGCAGTACTTC
CASSLTGVEQYF
>.|TRBJ1-5|.|TRBV4-1
TGCGCCAGCAGCCAAGGACAGTTCCAGCCCCAGCATTTT
CASSQGQFQPQHF
>TRBD2|TRBJ2-2|.|TRBV5-6
TGTGCCAGCAGCCCTCTAGCGGGAGAGTATAACACCGGGGAGCTGTTTTTT
CASSPLAGEYNTGELFF
>TRBD1|TRBJ1-5|once|TRBV19
TGTGCCAGTAGTATGGCGACAGGGTCGGGCAATCAGCCCCAGCATTTT
CASSMATGSGNQPQHF
>TRBD2|TRBJ2-3|.|TRBV19
TGTGCCAGTAGCGACGGGACTAGGAGCACAGATACGCAGTATTTT
CASSDGTRSTDTQYF
>.|TRBJ1-6|.|TRBV27
TGTGCCAGCAGTTTACGAGGATCGGGCTCCTATAATTCACCCCTCCACTTT
CASSLRGSGSYNSPLHF
>.|TRBJ1-1|once|TRBV18
TGTGCCAGCTCACCAGGAGTCATGAACACTGAAGCTTTCTTT
CASSPGVMNTEAFF
>.|TRBJ2-5|.|TRBV30
TGTGCCTGGAGTGTTGGCCAGGTGGCGGAGACCCAGTACTTC
CAWSVGQVAETQYF
>TRBD2|TRBJ2-7|few|TRBV27
TGTGCCAGCACTCGGAGGGGCGGGAGCTCCTACGAGCAGTACTTC
CASTRRGGSSYEQYF
>.|TRBJ2-1|.|TRBV7-2
TGTGCCAGTCAGAAAGGCGGGGCAATTCGAACCTCCTACAATGAGCAGTTCTTC
CASQKGGAIRTSYNEQFF
>.|TRBJ2-7|.|TRBV28
TGTGCCAGCAGTCCGCCAGGGGGGTCCTACGAGCAGTACTTC
CASSPPGGSYEQYF
>TRBD2|TRBJ2-7|.|TRBV27
TGTGCCAGCAGTTCGGGACTAGCGCTCTACGAGCAGTACTTC
CASSSGLALYEQYF
>.|TRBJ2-7|.|TRBV28
TGTGCCAGCAGGGGGCCTAGCGCCTACGAGCAGTACTTC
CASRGPSAYEQYF
>.|TRBJ2-3|once|TRBV2
TGTGCCAGCAGTGAACAGACTAGGGGCGCAGATACGCAGTATTTT
CASSEQTRGADTQYF
>TRBD1|TRBJ1-1|.|TRBV27
TGTGCCAGCACAAGGGACAGGGCCGATACTGAAGCTTTCTTT
CASTRDRADTEAFF
>.|TRBJ2-1|.|TRBV10-3
TGTGCCATCAGGAAGGGACTCGATTACAATGAGCAGTTCTTC
CAIRKGLDYNEQFF
>.|TRBJ1-2|.|TRBV5-1
TGCGCCAGCAGCTTGGTACAGGGCACTTATAACTATGGCTACACCTTC
CASSLVQGTYNYGYTF
>.|TRBJ2-7|once|TRBV11-2
TGTGCCAGCAGCTTCCCTGGCAGGGCGGTGAACGAGCAGTACTTC
CASSFPGRAVNEQYF
>.|TRBJ2-7|.|TRBV28
TGTGCCAGCAGCCTACAGGGCTACGAGCAGTACTTC
CASSLQGYEQYF
>.|TRBJ1-1|once|TRBV7-7
TGTGCCAGCAGCTTAGGGGAGGGGACTGAAGCTTTCTTT
CASSLGEGTEAFF
>.|TRBJ1-6|few|TRBV28
TGTGCCAGCAGTTTATCCGCCGGCGGTTCACCCCTCCACTTT
CASSLSAGGSPLHF
>TRBD1|TRBJ1-1|few|TRBV5-4
TGTGCCAGCAGCTTGGACAGGGGGCGCACTGAAGCTTTCTTT
CASSLDRGRTEAFF
>TRBD1|TRBJ2-1|few|TRBV28
TGTGCCAGCAGACCTGTGACAGGGTACAATGAGCAGTTCTTC
CASRPVTGYNEQFF
>TRBD2|TRBJ2-3|.|TRBV5-4
TGTGCCAGCAGCTTGGCTCTGACTAGCGGGAGGGCCTTAAATACGCAGTATTTT
CASSLALTSGRALNTQYF
>.|TRBJ1-3|.|TRBV7-9
TGTTCCAGCAGCTTAGCCGGGGGAAACACCATATATTTT
CSSSLAGGNTIYF
>TRBD1|TRBJ2-5|once|TRBV2
TGTGCCAGCAGCATGACAGGGTGGGAGCAGTACTTC
CASSMTGWEQYF
>TRBD1|TRBJ2-6|.|TRBV27
TGTGCCAGCAGTCCAGGACAGGGGAGGCCATCTGGGGCCAACGTCCTGACTTTC
CASSPGQGRPSGANVLTF
>.|TRBJ1-3|.|TRBV9
TGTGCCAGCAGCGTAGCAGGCTCTGGAAACACCATATATTTT
CASSVAGSGNTIYF